This T cell receptor beta chain came from a study of post-analysis software for immune sequencing data. Study results and caveats: Among 5 or 6 TRBV segments more frequent in patients than controls were TRBV5-6, TRBV5-1 and TRBV20-1.

Included in the TCR beta cDNA libraries were unique molecular identifiers. TCRdb itself ran the PCR reads through MiXCR, one entry per CDR3 protein. The sample consists of about 620,000 distinct CDR3 sequences, roughly 47% of them appearing once. As concerns this clonotype: Antigen unknown.

Germline trimming cut 4 bases from V and 3 bases from J; bases unmatched to any gene: 2. The CDR3 consists of 14 residues. Germline V gene lookup returns CDR1 MRHNA and CDR2 SNTAGT. The genes are TRBV6-4 and TRBJ2-3, with 9 nucleotides matching TRBD2. The sample taken for sequencing was blood. The TCR comes from a girl aged 5-17 years with multiple sclerosis. This chain's CDR3 is CASSVAGATDTQYF. For the CDR3, the DNA is TGTGCCAGCAGTGTAGCGGGAGCGACAGATACGCAGTATTTT.